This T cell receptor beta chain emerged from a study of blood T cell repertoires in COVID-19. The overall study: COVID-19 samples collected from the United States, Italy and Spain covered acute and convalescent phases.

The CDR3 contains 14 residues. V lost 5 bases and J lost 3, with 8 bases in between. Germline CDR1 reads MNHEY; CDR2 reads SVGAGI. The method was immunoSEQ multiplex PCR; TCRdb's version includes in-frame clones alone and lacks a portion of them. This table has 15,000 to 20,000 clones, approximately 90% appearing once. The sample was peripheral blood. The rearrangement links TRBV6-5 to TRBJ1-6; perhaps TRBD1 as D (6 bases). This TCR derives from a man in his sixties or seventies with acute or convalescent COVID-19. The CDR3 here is CASSPTGYNSPLHF. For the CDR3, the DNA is TGTGCCAGCAGTCCGACAGGCTATAATTCACCCCTCCACTTT.